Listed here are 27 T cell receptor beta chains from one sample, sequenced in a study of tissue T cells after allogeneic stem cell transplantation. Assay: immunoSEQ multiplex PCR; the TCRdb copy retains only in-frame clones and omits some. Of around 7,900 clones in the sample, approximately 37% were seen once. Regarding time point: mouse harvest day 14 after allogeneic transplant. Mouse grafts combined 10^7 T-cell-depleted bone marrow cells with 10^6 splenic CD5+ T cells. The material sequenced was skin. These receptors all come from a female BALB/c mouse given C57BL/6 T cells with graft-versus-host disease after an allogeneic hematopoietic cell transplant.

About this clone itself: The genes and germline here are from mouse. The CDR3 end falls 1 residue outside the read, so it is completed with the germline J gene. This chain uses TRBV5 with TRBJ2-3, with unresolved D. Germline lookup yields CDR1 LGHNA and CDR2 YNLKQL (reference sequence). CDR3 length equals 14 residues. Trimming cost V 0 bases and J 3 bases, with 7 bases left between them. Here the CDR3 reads CASSQDRGAETLYF. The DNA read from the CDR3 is TGTGCCAGCAGCCAAGATAGAGGCGCAGAAACGCTGTAT.

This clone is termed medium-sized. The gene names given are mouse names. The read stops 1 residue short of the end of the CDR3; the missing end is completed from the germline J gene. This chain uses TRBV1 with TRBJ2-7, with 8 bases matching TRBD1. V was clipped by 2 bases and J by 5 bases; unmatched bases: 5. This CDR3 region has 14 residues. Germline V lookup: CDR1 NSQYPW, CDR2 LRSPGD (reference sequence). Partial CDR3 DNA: TGCACCTGCAGTGCACAGCAGGGGGCTGATGAACAGTAC. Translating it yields CTCSAQQGADEQY. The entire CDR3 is CTCSAQQGADEQYF.

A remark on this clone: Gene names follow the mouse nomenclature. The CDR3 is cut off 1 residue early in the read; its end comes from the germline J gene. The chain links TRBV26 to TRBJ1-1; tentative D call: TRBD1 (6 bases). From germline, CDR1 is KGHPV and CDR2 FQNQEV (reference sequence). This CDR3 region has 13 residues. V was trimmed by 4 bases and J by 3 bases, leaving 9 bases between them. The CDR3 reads CASSPGHHTEVFF. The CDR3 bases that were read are TGTGCCAGCAGTCCGGGACACCACACAGAAGTCTTC. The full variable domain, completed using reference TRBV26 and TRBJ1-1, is NSKVIQTPRYLVKGQGQKAKMRCIPEKGHPVVFWYQQNKNNEFKFLINFQNQEVLQQIDMTEKRFSAECPSNSPCSLEIQSSEAGDSALYLCASSPGHHTEVFFGKGTRLTVV.

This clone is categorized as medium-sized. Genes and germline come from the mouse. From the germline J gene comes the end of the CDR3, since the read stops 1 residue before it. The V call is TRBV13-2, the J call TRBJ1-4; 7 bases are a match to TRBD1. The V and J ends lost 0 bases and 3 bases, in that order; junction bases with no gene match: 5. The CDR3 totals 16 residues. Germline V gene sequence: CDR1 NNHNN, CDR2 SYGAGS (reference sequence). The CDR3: CASGDARGRPNERLFF. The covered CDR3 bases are TGTGCCAGCGGTGATGCTAGGGGGCGCCCCAACGAAAGATTATTT.

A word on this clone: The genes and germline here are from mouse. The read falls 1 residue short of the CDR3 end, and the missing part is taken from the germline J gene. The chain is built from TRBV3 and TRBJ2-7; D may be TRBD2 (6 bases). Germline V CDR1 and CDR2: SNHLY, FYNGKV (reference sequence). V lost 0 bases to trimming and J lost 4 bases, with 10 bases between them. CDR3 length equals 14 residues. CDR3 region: CASSLAGGSYEQYF. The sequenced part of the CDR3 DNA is TGTGCCAGCAGCTTAGCCGGGGGGTCATATGAACAGTAC.

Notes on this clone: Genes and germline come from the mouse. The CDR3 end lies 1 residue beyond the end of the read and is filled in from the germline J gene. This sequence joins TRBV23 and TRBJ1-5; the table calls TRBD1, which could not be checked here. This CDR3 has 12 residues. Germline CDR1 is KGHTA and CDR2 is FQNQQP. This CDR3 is CSSSHSNQAPLF. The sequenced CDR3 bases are TGCTCCAGCAGTCACAGCAACCAGGCTCCGCTT.

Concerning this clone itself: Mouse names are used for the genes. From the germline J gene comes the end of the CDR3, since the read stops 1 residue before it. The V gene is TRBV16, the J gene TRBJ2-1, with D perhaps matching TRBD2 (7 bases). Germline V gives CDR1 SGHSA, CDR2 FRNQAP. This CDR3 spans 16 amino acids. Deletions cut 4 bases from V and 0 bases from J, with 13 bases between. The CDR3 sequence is CASSYPGGLNYAEQFF. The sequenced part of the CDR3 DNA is TGTGCAAGCAGCTACCCTGGGGGCCTTAACTATGCTGAGCAGTTC. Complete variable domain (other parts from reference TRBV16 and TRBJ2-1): NAGVIQTPRHKVTGKGQEATLWCEPISGHSAVFWYRQTIVQGLEFLTYFRNQAPIDDSGMPKERFSAQMPNQSHSTLKIQSTQPQDSAVYLCASSYPGGLNYAEQFFGPGTRLTVL.

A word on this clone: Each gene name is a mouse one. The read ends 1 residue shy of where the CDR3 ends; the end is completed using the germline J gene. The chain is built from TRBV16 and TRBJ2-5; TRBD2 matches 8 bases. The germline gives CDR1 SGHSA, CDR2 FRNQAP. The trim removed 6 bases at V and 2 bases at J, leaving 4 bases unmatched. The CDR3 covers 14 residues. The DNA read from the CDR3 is TGTGCAAGCAGGTACGGGACTGGCCAAGACACCCAGTAC. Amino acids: CASRYGTGQDTQY. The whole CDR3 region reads CASRYGTGQDTQYF.

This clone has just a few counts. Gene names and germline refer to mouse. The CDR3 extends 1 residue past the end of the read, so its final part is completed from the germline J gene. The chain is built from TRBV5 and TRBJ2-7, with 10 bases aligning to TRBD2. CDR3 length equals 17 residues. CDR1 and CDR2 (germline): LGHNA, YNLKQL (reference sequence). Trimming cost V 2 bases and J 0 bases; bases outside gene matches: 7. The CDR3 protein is CASSQNNWGGSSYEQYF. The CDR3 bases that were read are TGTGCCAGCAGCCAAAATAACTGGGGGGGTAGCTCCTATGAACAGTAC.

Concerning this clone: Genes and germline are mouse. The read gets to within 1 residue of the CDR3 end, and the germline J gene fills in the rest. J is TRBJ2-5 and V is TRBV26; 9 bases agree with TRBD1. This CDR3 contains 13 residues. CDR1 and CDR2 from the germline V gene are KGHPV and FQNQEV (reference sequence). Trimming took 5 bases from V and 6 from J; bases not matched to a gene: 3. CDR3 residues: CASSTGGRDTQYF. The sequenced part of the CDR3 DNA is TGTGCCAGCAGTACAGGGGGCCGGGACACCCAGTAC.

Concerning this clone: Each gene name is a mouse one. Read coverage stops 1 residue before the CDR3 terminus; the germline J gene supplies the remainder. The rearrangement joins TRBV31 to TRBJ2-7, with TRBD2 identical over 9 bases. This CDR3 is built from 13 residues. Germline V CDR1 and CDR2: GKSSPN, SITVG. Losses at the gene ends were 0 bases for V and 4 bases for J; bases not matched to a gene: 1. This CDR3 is CAWSLDWGYEQYF. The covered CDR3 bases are TGTGCCTGGAGTCTAGACTGGGGGTATGAACAGTAC.

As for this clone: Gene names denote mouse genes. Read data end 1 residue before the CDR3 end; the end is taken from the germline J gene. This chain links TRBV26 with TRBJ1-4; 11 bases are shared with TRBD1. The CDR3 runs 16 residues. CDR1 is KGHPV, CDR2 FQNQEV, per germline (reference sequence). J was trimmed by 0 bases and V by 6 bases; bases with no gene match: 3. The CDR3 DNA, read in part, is TGTGCCAGCAGGCCGGGACAGGGGGTTTCCAACGAAAGATTATTT. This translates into CASRPGQGVSNERLF. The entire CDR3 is CASRPGQGVSNERLFF.

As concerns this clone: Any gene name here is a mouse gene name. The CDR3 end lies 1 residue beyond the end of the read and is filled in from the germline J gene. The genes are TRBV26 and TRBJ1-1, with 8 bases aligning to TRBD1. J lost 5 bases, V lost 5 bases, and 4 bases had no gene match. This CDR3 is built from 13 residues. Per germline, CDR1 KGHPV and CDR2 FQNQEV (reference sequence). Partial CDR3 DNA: TGTGCCAGCAGTAGACAGGGGAGAACAGAAGTCTTC. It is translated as CASSRQGRTEVF. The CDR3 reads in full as CASSRQGRTEVFF. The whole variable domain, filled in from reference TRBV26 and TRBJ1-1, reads NSKVIQTPRYLVKGQGQKAKMRCIPEKGHPVVFWYQQNKNNEFKFLINFQNQEVLQQIDMTEKRFSAECPSNSPCSLEIQSSEAGDSALYLCASSRQGRTEVFFGKGTRLTVV.

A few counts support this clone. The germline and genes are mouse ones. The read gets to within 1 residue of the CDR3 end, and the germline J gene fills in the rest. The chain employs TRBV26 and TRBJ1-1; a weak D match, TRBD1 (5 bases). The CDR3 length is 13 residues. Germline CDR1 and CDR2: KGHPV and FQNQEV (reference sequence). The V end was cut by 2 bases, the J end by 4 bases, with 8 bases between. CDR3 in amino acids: CASSLEGSTEVFF. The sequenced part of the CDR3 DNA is TGTGCCAGCAGTCTGGAGGGGAGCACAGAAGTCTTC.

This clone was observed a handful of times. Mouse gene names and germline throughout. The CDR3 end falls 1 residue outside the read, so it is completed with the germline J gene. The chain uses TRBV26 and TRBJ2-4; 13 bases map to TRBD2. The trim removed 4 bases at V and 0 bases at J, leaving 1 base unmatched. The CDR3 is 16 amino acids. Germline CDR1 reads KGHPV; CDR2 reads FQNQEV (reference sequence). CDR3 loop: CASSRTGGASQNTLYF. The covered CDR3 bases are TGTGCCAGCAGTCGGACTGGGGGGGCTAGTCAAAACACCTTGTAC.

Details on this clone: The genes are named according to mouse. The CDR3 spells CASSLVRDTEVFF. The CDR3 bases that were read are TGTGCAAGCAGCTTAGTGCGGGACACAGAAGTCTTC. V and J are TRBV16 and TRBJ1-1; D gene uncertain. The CDR3 goes on 1 residue after the read ends, and that part is filled in from the germline J gene. This CDR3 has 13 residues. V shed 1 base and J shed 3 bases, with 6 bases lying between them. CDR1 and CDR2 (germline): SGHSA, FRNQAP.

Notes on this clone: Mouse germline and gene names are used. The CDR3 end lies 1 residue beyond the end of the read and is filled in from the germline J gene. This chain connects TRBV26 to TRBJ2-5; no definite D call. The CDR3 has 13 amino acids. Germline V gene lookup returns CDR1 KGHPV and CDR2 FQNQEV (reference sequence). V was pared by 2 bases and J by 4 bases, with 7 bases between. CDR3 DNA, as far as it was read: TGTGCCAGCAGTCTGGGGGATAAAGACACCCAGTAC. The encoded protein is CASSLGDKDTQY. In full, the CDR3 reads CASSLGDKDTQYF.

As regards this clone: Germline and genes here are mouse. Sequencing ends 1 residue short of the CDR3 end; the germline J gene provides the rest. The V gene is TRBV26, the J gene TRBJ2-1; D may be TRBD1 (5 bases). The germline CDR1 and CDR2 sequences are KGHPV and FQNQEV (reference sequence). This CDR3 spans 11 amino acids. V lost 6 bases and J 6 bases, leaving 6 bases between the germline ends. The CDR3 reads CASSQGAEQFF. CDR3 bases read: TGTGCCAGCAGCCAGGGTGCTGAGCAGTTC.

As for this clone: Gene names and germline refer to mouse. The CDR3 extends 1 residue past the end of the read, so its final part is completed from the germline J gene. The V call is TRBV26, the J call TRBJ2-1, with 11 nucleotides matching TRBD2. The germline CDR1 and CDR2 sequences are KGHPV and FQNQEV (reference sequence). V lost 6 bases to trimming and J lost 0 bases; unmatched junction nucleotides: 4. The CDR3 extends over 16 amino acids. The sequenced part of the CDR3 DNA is TGTGCCAGCAGACGGGACTGGGGGTATAACTATGCTGAGCAGTTC. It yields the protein CASRRDWGYNYAEQF. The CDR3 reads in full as CASRRDWGYNYAEQFF.

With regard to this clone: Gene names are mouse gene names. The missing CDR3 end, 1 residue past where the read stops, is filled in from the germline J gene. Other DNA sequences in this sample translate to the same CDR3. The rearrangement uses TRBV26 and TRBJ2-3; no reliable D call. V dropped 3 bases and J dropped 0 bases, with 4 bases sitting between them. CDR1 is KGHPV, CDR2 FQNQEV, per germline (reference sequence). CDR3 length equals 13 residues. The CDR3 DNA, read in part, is TGTGCCAGCAGTCTCGCAAGTGCAGAAACGCTGTAT. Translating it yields CASSLASAETLY. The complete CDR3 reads CASSLASAETLYF. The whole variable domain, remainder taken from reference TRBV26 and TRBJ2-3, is NSKVIQTPRYLVKGQGQKAKMRCIPEKGHPVVFWYQQNKNNEFKFLINFQNQEVLQQIDMTEKRFSAECPSNSPCSLEIQSSEAGDSALYLCASSLASAETLYFGSGTRLTVL.

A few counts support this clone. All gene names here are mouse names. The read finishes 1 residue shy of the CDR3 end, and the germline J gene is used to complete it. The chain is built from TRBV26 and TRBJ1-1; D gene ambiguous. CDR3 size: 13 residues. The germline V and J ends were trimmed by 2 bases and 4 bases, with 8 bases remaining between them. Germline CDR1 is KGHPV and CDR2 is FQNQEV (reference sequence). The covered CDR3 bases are TGTGCCAGCAGTCTGGGGGAGGGCACAGAAGTCTTC. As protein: CASSLGEGTEVF. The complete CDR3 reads CASSLGEGTEVFF.

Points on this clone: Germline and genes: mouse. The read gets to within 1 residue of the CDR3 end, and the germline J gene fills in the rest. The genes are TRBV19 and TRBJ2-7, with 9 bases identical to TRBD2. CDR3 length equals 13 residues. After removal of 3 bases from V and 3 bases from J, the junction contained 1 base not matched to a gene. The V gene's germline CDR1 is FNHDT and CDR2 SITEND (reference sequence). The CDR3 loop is CASSNWGVYEQYF. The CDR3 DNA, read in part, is TGTGCCAGCAGTAACTGGGGGGTCTATGAACAGTAC.

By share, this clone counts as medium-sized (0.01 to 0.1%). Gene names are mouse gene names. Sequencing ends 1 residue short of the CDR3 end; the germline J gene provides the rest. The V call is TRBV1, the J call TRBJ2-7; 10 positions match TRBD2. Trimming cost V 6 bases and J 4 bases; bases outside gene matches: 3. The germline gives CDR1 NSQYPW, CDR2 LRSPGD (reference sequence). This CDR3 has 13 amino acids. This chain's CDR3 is CTCRDWGVYEQYF. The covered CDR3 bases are TGCACCTGCAGAGACTGGGGGGTTTATGAACAGTAC.

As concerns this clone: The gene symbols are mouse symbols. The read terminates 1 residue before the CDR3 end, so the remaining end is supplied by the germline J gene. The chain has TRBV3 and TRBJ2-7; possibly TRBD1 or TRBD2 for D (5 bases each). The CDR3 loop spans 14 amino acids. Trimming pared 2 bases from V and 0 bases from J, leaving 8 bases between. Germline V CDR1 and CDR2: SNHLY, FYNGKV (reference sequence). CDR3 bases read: TGTGCCAGCAGCTTATTGGGGCTCTCCTATGAACAGTAC. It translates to CASSLLGLSYEQY. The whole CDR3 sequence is CASSLLGLSYEQYF.

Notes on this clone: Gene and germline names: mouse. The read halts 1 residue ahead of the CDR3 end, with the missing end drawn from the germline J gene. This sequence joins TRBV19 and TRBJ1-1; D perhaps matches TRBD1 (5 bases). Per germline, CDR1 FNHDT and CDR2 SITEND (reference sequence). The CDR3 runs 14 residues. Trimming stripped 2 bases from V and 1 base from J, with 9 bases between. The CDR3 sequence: CASSIVRANTEVFF. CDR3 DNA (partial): TGTGCCAGCAGTATCGTCAGGGCGAACACAGAAGTCTTC.

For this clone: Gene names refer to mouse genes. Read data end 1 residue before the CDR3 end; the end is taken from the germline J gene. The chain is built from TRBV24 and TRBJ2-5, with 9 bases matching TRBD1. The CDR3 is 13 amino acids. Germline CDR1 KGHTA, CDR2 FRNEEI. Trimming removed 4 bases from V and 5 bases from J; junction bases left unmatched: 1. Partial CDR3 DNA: TGTGCCAGCAGTCAGGACAGGGGAGACACCCAGTAC. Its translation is CASSQDRGDTQY. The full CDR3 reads CASSQDRGDTQYF.

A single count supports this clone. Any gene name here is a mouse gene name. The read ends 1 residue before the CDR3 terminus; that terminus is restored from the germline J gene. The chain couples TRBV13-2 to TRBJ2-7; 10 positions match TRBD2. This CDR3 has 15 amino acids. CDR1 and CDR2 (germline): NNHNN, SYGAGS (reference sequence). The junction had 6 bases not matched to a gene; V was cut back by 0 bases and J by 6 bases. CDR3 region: CASGDDWGGRFEQYF. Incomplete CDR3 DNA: TGTGCCAGCGGTGATGACTGGGGGGGGCGGTTTGAACAGTAC.